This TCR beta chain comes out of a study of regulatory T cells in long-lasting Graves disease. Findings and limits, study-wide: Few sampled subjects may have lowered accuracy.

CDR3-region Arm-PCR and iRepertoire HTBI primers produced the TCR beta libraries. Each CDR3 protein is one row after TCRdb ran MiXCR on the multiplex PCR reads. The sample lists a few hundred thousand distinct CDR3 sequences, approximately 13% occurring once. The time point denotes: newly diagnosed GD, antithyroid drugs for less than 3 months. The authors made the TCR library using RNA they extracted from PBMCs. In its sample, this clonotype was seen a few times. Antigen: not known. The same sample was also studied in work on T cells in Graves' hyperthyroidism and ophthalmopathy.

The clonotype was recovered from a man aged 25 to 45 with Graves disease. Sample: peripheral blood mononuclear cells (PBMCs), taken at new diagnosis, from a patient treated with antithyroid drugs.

The CDR3 nucleotides are TGTGCCAGCAGCCGAACAGGGGGGACCTACGAGCAGTACTTC. Translated, it gives CASSRTGGTYEQYF. The rearrangement joins TRBV6-1 to TRBJ2-7; 8 bases are shared with TRBD1. From germline, CDR1 is MNHNS and CDR2 SASEGT. Trimming at V came to 6 bases and at J to 2 bases, leaving 6 bases not matched to a gene. CDR3 size: 14 residues.